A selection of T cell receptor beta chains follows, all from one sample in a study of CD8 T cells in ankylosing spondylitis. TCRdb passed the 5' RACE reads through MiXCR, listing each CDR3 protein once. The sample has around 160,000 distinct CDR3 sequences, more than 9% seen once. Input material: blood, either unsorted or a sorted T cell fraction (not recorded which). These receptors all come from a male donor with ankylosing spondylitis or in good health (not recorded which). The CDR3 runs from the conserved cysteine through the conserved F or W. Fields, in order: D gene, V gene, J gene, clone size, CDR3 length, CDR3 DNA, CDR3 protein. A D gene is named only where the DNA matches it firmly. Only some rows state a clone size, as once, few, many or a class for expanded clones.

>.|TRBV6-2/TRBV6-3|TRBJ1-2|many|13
TGTGCCAGCAGTGCTCGTGGACACTATGGCTACACCTTC
CASSARGHYGYTF
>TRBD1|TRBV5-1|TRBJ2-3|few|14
TGCGCCAGCAGCCCCGACAGGGGCGCAGATACGCAGTATTTT
CASSPDRGADTQYF
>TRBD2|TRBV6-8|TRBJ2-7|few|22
TGTGCCAGCAGTTACCCGTCAGGGGGAAGGACTAAGAAGCGGGAGGATGACCACGAGCAGTACTTC
CASSYPSGGRTKKREDDHEQYF
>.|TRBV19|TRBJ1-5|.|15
TGTGCCAGTAGTCTCGGAAATATCAGGGATCAGCCCCAGCATTTT
CASSLGNIRDQPQHF
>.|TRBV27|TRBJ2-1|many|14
TGTGCCAGCAGTCTAGGACTGATTTACAATGAGCAGTTCTTC
CASSLGLIYNEQFF
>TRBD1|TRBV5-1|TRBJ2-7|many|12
TGCGCCAGCAGCTTACAGGGGAATGAGCAGTACTTC
CASSLQGNEQYF
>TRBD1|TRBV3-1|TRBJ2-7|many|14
TGTGCCAGCAGCCGCCAGGGACAGGGCTACGAGCAGTACTTC
CASSRQGQGYEQYF
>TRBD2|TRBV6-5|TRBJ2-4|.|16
TGTGCCAGCAGTTCGCGACTAGCGGGGAGTGTAGACATTCAGTACTTC
CASSSRLAGSVDIQYF
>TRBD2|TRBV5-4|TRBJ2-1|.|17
TGTGCCAGCAGCCCGGGGACTAGCGTAAGCTCCTACAATGAGCAGTTCTTC
CASSPGTSVSSYNEQFF
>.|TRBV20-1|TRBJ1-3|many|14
TGCAGTGCTCCCCGGACCGGGACTGGAAACACCATATATTTT
CSAPRTGTGNTIYF
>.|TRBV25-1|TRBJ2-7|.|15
TGTGCCAGCAGTCGAATGGCGGGGACAGCCTACGAGCAGTACTTC
CASSRMAGTAYEQYF